This T cell receptor (beta chain) is drawn from a study of OX40 agonist ivuxolimab in advanced cancers. Profiled with immunoSEQ multiplex PCR; TCRdb holds only in-frame clones, not every one. The sample records approximately 9,300 clones, about 90% being singletons. V lost 2 bases and J 0 bases, leaving 9 bases between the germline ends. From germline, CDR1 is SGDLS and CDR2 YYNGEE. This CDR3 region has 15 residues. The origin of this receptor is an adult with an advanced solid tumor such as melanoma, head and neck, liver or kidney cancer. The sample consisted of CD4+ or CD8+ T cells sorted from blood, taken in a trial of the OX40 agonist ivuxolimab. V gene TRBV9 combines with J gene TRBJ1-3; the D is unclear. CDR3 sequence reads: CASSVEAFSGNTIYF. The CDR3, as DNA: TGTGCCAGCAGCGTGGAGGCCTTCTCTGGAAACACCATATATTTT.